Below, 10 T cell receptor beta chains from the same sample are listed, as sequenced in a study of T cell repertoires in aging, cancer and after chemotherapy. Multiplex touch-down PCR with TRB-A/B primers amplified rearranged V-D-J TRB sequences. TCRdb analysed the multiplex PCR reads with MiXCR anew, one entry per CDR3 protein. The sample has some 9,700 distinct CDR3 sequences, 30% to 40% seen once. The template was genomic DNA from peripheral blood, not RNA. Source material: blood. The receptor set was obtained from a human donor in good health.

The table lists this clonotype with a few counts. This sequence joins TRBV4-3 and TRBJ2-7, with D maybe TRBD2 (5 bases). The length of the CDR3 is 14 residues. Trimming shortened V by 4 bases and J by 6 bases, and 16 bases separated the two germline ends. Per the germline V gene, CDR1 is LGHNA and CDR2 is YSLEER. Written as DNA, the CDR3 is TGCGCCAGCAGCCCTTCCCGCGGGTCGATCGAGCAGTACTTC. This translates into CASSPSRGSIEQYF.

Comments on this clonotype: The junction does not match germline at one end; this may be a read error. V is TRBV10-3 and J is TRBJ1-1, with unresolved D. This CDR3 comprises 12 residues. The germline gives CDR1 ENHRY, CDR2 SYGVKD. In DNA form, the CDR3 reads TGCGCCAGCAGTGAAGGGCAGCCTGAAGCTTTCTTT. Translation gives CASSEGQPEAFF.

The DNA for the CDR3 is TGCAGTGCTAGAGATCTCAAGACTAGCGGCTCCTACGAGCAGTACTTC. Its translation: CSARDLKTSGSYEQYF. The chain links TRBV20-1 to TRBJ2-7; 9 positions agree with TRBD2. This CDR3 is 16 amino acids long. V lost 0 bases and J lost 0; bases outside the gene matches: 6. Per the germline V gene, CDR1 is DFQATT and CDR2 is SNEGSKA (reference sequence).

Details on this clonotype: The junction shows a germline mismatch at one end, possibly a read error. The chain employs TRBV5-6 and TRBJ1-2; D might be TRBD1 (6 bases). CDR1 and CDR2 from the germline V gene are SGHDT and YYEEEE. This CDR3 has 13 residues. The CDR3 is CASTSTGTYGYTF. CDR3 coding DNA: TGCGCCAGCACGTCAACAGGGACCTATGGCTACACCTTC.

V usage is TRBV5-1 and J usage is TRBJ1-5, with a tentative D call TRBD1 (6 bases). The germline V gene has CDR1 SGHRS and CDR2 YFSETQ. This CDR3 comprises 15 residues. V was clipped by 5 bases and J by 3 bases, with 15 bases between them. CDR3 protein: CASSPRGGNNQPQHF. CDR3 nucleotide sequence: TGCGCCAGCAGTCCCCGGGGGGGCAACAATCAGCCCCAGCATTTT. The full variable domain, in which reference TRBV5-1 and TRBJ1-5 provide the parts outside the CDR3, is KAGVTQTPRYLIKTRGQQVTLSCSPISGHRSVSWYQQTPGQGLQFLFEYFSETQRNKGNFPGRFSGRQFSNSRSEMNVSTLELGDSALYLCASSPRGGNNQPQHFGDGTRLSIL.

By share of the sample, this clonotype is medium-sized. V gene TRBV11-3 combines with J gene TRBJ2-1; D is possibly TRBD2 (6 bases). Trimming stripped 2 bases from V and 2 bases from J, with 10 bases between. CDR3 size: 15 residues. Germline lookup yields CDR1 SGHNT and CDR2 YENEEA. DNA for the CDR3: TGTGCCAGCAGCTTACCGGGAGTGGCCTACAATGAGCAGTTCTTC. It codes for CASSLPGVAYNEQFF.

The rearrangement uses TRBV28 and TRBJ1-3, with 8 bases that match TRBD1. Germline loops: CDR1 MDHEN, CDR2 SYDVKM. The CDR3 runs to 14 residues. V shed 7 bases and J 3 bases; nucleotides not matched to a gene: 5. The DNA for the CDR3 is TGTGCCAGCATCCCAGGGGGCGATGGAAACACCATATATTTT. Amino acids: CASIPGGDGNTIYF.

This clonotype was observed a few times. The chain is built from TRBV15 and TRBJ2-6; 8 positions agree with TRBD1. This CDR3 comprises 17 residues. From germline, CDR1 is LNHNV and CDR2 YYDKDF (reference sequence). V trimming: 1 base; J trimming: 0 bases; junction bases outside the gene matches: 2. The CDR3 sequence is CATSRGQGRSGANVLTF. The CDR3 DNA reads TGTGCCACCAGCAGAGGACAGGGGCGCTCTGGGGCCAACGTCCTGACTTTC.

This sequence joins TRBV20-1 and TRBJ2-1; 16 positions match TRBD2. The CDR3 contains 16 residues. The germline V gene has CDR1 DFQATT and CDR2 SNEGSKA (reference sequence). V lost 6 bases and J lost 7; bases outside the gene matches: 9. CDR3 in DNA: TGCAGTGCCCAGGGACTAGCGGGAGGGGTGGTAAATGAGCAGTTCTTC. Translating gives CSAQGLAGGVVNEQFF.

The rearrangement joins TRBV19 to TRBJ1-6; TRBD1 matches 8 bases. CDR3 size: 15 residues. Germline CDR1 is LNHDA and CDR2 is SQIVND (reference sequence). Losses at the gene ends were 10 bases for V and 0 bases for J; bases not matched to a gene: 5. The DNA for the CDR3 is TGTGCCACCCGGGACAGGCGCTCCTATAATTCACCCCTCCACTTT. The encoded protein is CATRDRRSYNSPLHF.